This TCR beta chain was identified in a study of CD8 T cells in ankylosing spondylitis. Overall study findings and caveats: Earlier literature documents some of the motif variants in reactive arthritis synovial fluid and blood.

This CDR3 has 14 amino acids. Per germline, CDR1 DFQATT and CDR2 SNEGSKA (reference sequence). The V and J ends lost 5 bases and 0 bases respectively, with 13 bases between them. Library preparation for TCR beta used quantitative 5'-RACE with molecular barcodes. In TCRdb, the 5' RACE reads were re-called with MiXCR into one record per CDR3 protein. This table holds roughly 90,000 distinct CDR3 sequences, about 8.3% found once. In this sample, this clonotype turned up many times. Its specificity is not known. The clonotype originates from a male donor with ankylosing spondylitis or in good health (not recorded which). Sequenced material: blood, either unsorted or a sorted T cell fraction (not recorded which). The gene calls are TRBV20-1 and TRBJ1-1; D gene unclear. This CDR3 is CSARNPIMNTEAFF. The CDR3, as DNA: TGCAGTGCTCGGAATCCGATTATGAACACTGAAGCTTTCTTT.